This entry concerns a single TCR beta chain. What antigen it recognizes has not been identified. Base qualities are missing; no much larger clone stands one base away. The data are from a study of T cell responses to AZD1222 COVID-19 vaccine (dated by TCRdb to the early 2020s). About the investigation overall: Because spike-specific TCR depth and breadth did not differ between the two schedules, AZD1222 recipients who got a second dose at roughly 4 weeks were pooled with those who got a second dose at roughly 12 weeks. Trial participants were enrolled by age into subgroups of 18-55, 56-69 and 70-plus years, and roughly 150, 30 and 60 TCR-sequenced participants, respectively, were included in these subgroups. A total of under 250 trial participants underwent TCR sequencing, of whom approximately 200 had received two doses of AZD1222 and around 25 had received two doses of the MenACWY control vaccine. Here is what the overall study found, with its caveats: Participants were mostly white British, with more females than males. The authors suggested clonal diversity may have been underestimated. Because no day 14 peak-response samples were available, repertoires were characterized only after the peak T cell response. The 56-69-year group was small, and its depth increase did not reach significance, likely because of low power. Reportedly, close to half of the unique spike-specific TCRs recognized epitopes lying outside the regions that are mutated in the B.1.351 and B.1.1.7 variants. The vaccine-associated CD4 TCRs covered the entire spike protein, and the dominant responses fell in regions 160-218 and 743-854. Conclusions about previously exposed vaccinees are limited, since just five or six AZD1222 recipients were seropositive for SARS-CoV-2 at baseline. After two AZD1222 doses, both the breadth and the depth of spike-specific TCRs were significantly higher than at day 0 and than in MenACWY recipients.

Reading the label with the study, this specimen's time point is: baseline before first vaccination. The vaccinee samples were drawn from two UK trials, COV001 and COV002, one of which was a single-blind randomized controlled phase 2/3 trial testing AZD1222 (ChAdOx1 nCoV-19) in healthy adults. Trial participant PBMC samples were collected at day 0 and day 28 after the second dose for TCRbeta chain sequencing. The germline V gene specifies SGHTA as CDR1 and FQGNSA as CDR2. The CDR3 sequence holds 15 residues, the cysteine and phenylalanine included. Only the CDR3 portion is preserved as DNA: 45 bases, with reading frame beginning at the first base. The junction shows trimming of 5 bases on V and 2 bases on J, and the gene matches do not reach 5 bases of it. The CDR3 regions of human TCRbeta chains were subjected to immunosequencing. In the original analysis: TCRs in the repertoires were compared against a reference library of SARS-CoV-2-specific TCRs that had been generated with the MIRA antigen-specificity platform. Breadth was defined as the fraction of unique TCRs that were SARS-CoV-2-associated. Depth was defined as the fraction of total T cells that were SARS-CoV-2-associated. Using the MIRA data, every spike-specific TCR was mapped to the spike region that the TCR reacted to and assigned to either a CD4 or a CD8 class. Log10-transformed breadth and depth values were compared by one-way ANOVA with Sidak's multiple comparisons tests. Drawn from immuneACCESS, this table holds only the in-frame rearrangements with V and J called that TCRdb kept. Clones are partly lost; checked studies trace under half to an unresolved V gene and leave the rest unexplained. Clonal size and the V and J genes are those of that table, whereas D and trimming came from the DNA. The sample has approximately 110,000 clones on record, roughly 90% of them singletons. The ten largest clones capture roughly 4.2% of the sample.

This chain is built from TRBV7-2 and TRBJ2-5, with 10 bases in between that match TRBD2. The TCR comes from an adult in good health. This specimen was peripheral blood, taken on day 0 of AZD1222 vaccination. The sequenced DNA is TGTGCCAGCAGCCCTATAGCGGGGGGACAAGAGACCCAGTACTTC. Its product reads: CASSPIAGGQETQYF.